The present T cell receptor (beta chain) was sequenced within a study of blood T cell repertoires in COVID-19. Assay used: immunoSEQ multiplex PCR; TCRdb lists only in-frame clones, some missing. The sample holds around 150,000 clones, around 89% seen once. This CDR3 comprises 16 residues. V lost 2 bases and J lost 4, with 17 bases in between. From germline, CDR1 is KGHSH and CDR2 LQKENI. This sequence originates from a man aged 55 to 70 with acute or convalescent COVID-19. This rearrangement joins TRBV18 to TRBJ2-5, with a weak D call TRBD1 (6 bases). Sequencing was done on a sample of peripheral blood. The chain's CDR3 is CASSPRTASVAETQYF. The CDR3 region has the DNA TGTGCCAGCTCACCAAGGACAGCCTCGGTTGCAGAGACCCAGTACTTC.